These 12 T cell receptor beta chains were all obtained from the same sample, sequenced in a study of follicular helper T cells after annual influenza vaccination (dated by TCRdb to between 2016 and 2019). Per the publication, the time point label means: 2015-2016 season, 7 days after influenza vaccination. The method was the immunoSEQ multiplex PCR assay. The immuneACCESS repertoire file appears here via TCRdb, limited to in-frame rearrangements. These files lack a portion of the clones; in checked studies, under half of the deficit traces to unresolved V genes, and the cause of the others is not known. The sample table holds over a thousand clones, of which roughly 80% were seen once. The ten top clones hold 3% of the sample. This specimen consisted of CXCR5+ CD38+ circulating T follicular helper cells from blood, obtained 7 days after influenza vaccination. What the cell subset or site label conveys for this sample: circulating Tfh, non-naive CD4+CXCR5+PD-1+ (ICOS+CD38+ or ICOS-CD38-). These TCRs come from an adult who received the influenza vaccine.

V usage is TRBV7-9 and J usage is TRBJ2-1, with 7 bases fitting TRBD1. CDR3 length: 15 amino acids. The V and J ends lost 5 bases and 5 bases, in that order; junction bases with no gene match: 9. Germline V gives CDR1 SEHNR, CDR2 FQNEAQ (reference sequence). The CDR3 reads CASSPTTGQHNEQFF. CDR3 coding DNA: TGTGCCAGCAGCCCTACGACAGGGCAGCACAATGAGCAGTTCTTC.

This clone showed up just a few times. This chain joins TRBV5-1 and TRBJ1-2, with D unclear. Germline CDR1 SGHRS, CDR2 YFSETQ. Trimming cost V 0 bases and J 0 bases, with 6 bases left between them. The CDR3 runs to 14 residues. In DNA, the CDR3 is TGCGCCAGCAGCTTGGAGGTGGCTAACTATGGCTACACCTTC. Translation: CASSLEVANYGYTF. The full variable domain, completed using reference TRBV5-1 and TRBJ1-2, is KAGVTQTPRYLIKTRGQQVTLSCSPISGHRSVSWYQQTPGQGLQFLFEYFSETQRNKGNFPGRFSGRQFSNSRSEMNVSTLELGDSALYLCASSLEVANYGYTFGSGTRLTVV.

V gene TRBV19 combines with J gene TRBJ2-7, with 9 bases matching TRBD2. CDR1 is LNHDA and CDR2 is SQIVND in the germline V gene (reference sequence). The CDR3 totals 14 residues. Trimming cost V 6 bases and J 4 bases; bases outside gene matches: 7. CDR3 sequence reads: CASRIAGGIYEQYF. The DNA of the CDR3 is TGTGCCAGTAGGATTGCGGGGGGGATTTACGAGCAGTACTTC.

The V call is TRBV5-1, the J call TRBJ1-2; D might be TRBD1 (6 bases). CDR1 and CDR2 from the germline V gene are SGHRS and YFSETQ. The CDR3 loop spans 14 amino acids. Trimming removed 4 bases from V and 7 bases from J, with 17 bases in between. The CDR3 here is CASSPNRELRGYTF. CDR3 in DNA: TGCGCCAGCAGCCCTAACAGGGAGCTGCGTGGCTACACCTTC.

This sequence joins TRBV4-3 and TRBJ2-6, with 7 nucleotides matching TRBD1. CDR3 length equals 15 residues. CDR1 LGHNA and CDR2 YSLEER come from the germline V gene. The V and J ends lost 0 bases and 14 bases, in that order; junction bases with no gene match: 10. The DNA for the CDR3 is TGCGCCAGCAGCCAAGATGGAGACAGGGACAGCCTCCTGACTTTC. Translated, it gives CASSQDGDRDSLLTF.

The chain has TRBV2 and TRBJ2-7, with 7 bases fitting TRBD2. The CDR3 contains 15 residues. J gave up 2 bases and V 4 bases, and 8 bases lay outside the gene matches. Germline V gene lookup returns CDR1 SNHLY and CDR2 FYNNEI. CDR3 DNA: TGTGCCAGCAGTGGGCTCGGGGGGACCACCTACGAGCAGTACTTC. Translating gives CASSGLGGTTYEQYF.

The genes are TRBV9 and TRBJ1-5; tentative D call: TRBD1 (5 bases). The V and J ends lost 4 bases and 4 bases respectively, with 15 bases between them. CDR3 size: 15 residues. The V gene's germline CDR1 is SGDLS and CDR2 YYNGEE. Written as DNA, the CDR3 is TGTGCCAGCAGCCCCGGTGGATCAGGGAATCAGCCCCAGCATTTT. This codes for CASSPGGSGNQPQHF.

Here the CDR3 DNA reads TGTGCCAGCTCACCCAGCCATACTGGAAACACCATATATTTT. It translates to CASSPSHTGNTIYF. V is TRBV18 and J is TRBJ1-3; D not resolved. V was cut by 3 bases and J by 2 bases, with 8 bases left in between. Germline V gene data show CDR1 as KGHSH and CDR2 as LQKENI. The length of the CDR3 is 14 residues.

V gene TRBV19 combines with J gene TRBJ2-1; the D gene could be TRBD1 or TRBD2 (6 bases each). The germline V gene has CDR1 LNHDA and CDR2 SQIVND (reference sequence). V lost 1 base and J 9 bases, leaving 10 bases between the germline ends. This CDR3 is 13 amino acids long. The CDR3 sequence: CASSIGSGAEQFF. The DNA for the CDR3 is TGTGCCAGTAGTATAGGGTCGGGGGCTGAGCAGTTCTTC. The whole variable domain, remainder taken from reference TRBV19 and TRBJ2-1, is DGGITQSPKYLFRKEGQNVTLSCEQNLNHDAMYWYRQDPGQGLRLIYYSQIVNDFQKGDIAEGYSVSREKKESFPLTVTSAQKNPTAFYLCASSIGSGAEQFFGPGTRLTVL.

The gene calls are TRBV2 and TRBJ2-7, with TRBD1 matching 7 bases. V lost 2 bases, J lost 1 base, and 5 bases stayed unmatched. The CDR3 consists of 15 residues. Per germline, CDR1 SNHLY and CDR2 FYNNEI. The CDR3 DNA reads as TGTGCCAGCAGTGAAACGACACAGGGGTCCTACGAGCAGTACTTC. Translating it yields CASSETTQGSYEQYF.

The chain joins TRBV19 to TRBJ2-3, with a possible D match to TRBD2 (6 bases). V was clipped by 5 bases and J by 0 bases, with 12 bases between them. The CDR3 spans 15 residues. The germline V gene has CDR1 LNHDA and CDR2 SQIVND (reference sequence). The CDR3 reads CASSLTGTSTDTQYF. The CDR3 DNA is TGTGCCAGTAGTCTGACCGGGACTAGCACAGATACGCAGTATTTT.

The chain is built from TRBV6-6 and TRBJ1-3; 10 bases are a match to TRBD1. Trimming removed 5 bases from V and 3 bases from J; junction bases left unmatched: 4. The CDR3 sequence is 15 residues long. CDR1 is MNHNY, CDR2 SVGAGI, per germline (reference sequence). The DNA for the CDR3 is TGTGCCAGCAGTGTCGGGACAGGGGATGGAAACACCATATATTTT. It codes for CASSVGTGDGNTIYF.